This paragraph reports one T cell receptor (beta chain). This entry comes from a study of blood T cell repertoires in COVID-19. Study as a whole: Specimens from acute and convalescent COVID-19 originated in the United States, Italy and Spain. In each case, the material was cDNA or gDNA derived from T cells, B-cell-depleted T cells, or PBMCs.

TCRdb's table, derived via immunoSEQ multiplex PCR, lists solely in-frame clones and lacks some. The table has more than 110,000 clones, about 80% seen once. V shed 10 bases and J 8 bases; nucleotides not matched to a gene: 17. Germline CDR1 reads MNHEY; CDR2 reads SMNVEV (reference sequence). CDR3 size: 16 residues. The material sequenced was peripheral blood. The receptor was derived from a human donor in a cohort sampled during active COVID-19. This chain links TRBV27 with TRBJ2-1; the match to TRBD2 covers 10 bases. DNA for the CDR3: TGTGCCATTCTAAGGATTAGCGGGGGGCCACGCGATGAGCAGTTCTTC. Residues: CAILRISGGPRDEQFF.